The 8 T cell receptor beta chains given below trace back to one sample, sequenced in a study of blood T cell repertoires in COVID-19. The protocol was immunoSEQ multiplex PCR, while the TCRdb copy is restricted to in-frame clones and leaves out a portion. The profile covers 150,000 to 200,000 clones, with approximately 88% appearing a single time and roughly 9% taken by the ten largest. The sequencing input was peripheral blood. The receptors here all came from a woman of 80 years or more with active or convalescent COVID-19.

This chain joins TRBV5-1 and TRBJ2-3, with a tentative D call TRBD2 (5 bases). The CDR3 spans 17 residues. Trimming pared 6 bases from V and 3 bases from J, leaving 23 bases between. The germline CDR1 and CDR2 sequences are SGHRS and YFSETQ. CDR3 coding DNA: TGCGCCAGCACCCGCGGCACTTCAGGAACGGGGACAGATACGCAGTATTTT. As protein: CASTRGTSGTGTDTQYF.

This rearrangement joins TRBV4-3 to TRBJ2-1; 10 bases are a match to TRBD2. V lost 0 bases to trimming and J lost 4 bases; unmatched junction nucleotides: 3. The CDR3 has 16 residues. The germline V gene has CDR1 LGHNA and CDR2 YSLEER. The CDR3 protein is CASSQDVAGGYNEQFF. The CDR3 DNA reads TGCGCCAGCAGCCAAGATGTAGCGGGGGGTTACAATGAGCAGTTCTTC.

The V call is TRBV5-1, the J call TRBJ2-2; 7 bases are a match to TRBD1. Unmatched junction bases numbered 11, after V lost 2 bases and J lost 4 bases. In germline, CDR1 is SGHRS, CDR2 YFSETQ. This CDR3 has 17 amino acids. Here the CDR3 reads CASSLMYRGDGTGELFF. CDR3 coding DNA: TGCGCCAGCAGCTTAATGTACAGGGGTGATGGCACCGGGGAGCTGTTTTTT.

V and J are TRBV6-2 or TRBV6-3 and TRBJ1-2, with TRBD1 identical over 10 bases. Trimming at V came to 0 bases and at J to 4 bases, leaving 2 bases not matched to a gene. This CDR3 has 15 amino acids. Germline V CDR1 and CDR2: MNHEY, SVGEGT. In DNA form, the CDR3 reads TGTGCCAGCAGTTACTCAGGACAGGGGGTCTATGGCTACACCTTC. This translates into CASSYSGQGVYGYTF.

The chain recombines TRBV5-1 with TRBJ2-1; TRBD1 aligns across 11 bases. The CDR3 runs to 15 residues. V lost 1 base and J lost 8; bases outside the gene matches: 5. Germline values: CDR1 SGHRS, CDR2 YFSETQ. The CDR3 protein is CASSLSGQGVHEQFF. The CDR3, as DNA: TGCGCCAGCAGCTTGTCGGGACAGGGGGTCCATGAGCAGTTCTTC.

The rearrangement uses TRBV7-6 and TRBJ2-7, with 8 nucleotides matching TRBD2. The V segment lost 4 bases and the J segment 4 bases; nucleotides outside the gene matches: 15. The length of the CDR3 is 17 residues. Looked up from germline, CDR1 is SGHVS and CDR2 is FNYEAQ. Here the CDR3 reads CASSSPIAGSLGYEQYF. The CDR3 DNA reads as TGTGCCAGCAGCTCCCCCATAGCGGGGTCCCTCGGTTACGAGCAGTACTTC.

The genes are TRBV29-1 and TRBJ2-1; D remains unclear. The germline V gene encodes CDR1 SQVTM and CDR2 ANQGSEA. Trimming cost V 6 bases and J 5 bases, with 11 bases left between them. This CDR3 is 12 amino acids long. The CDR3 protein is CSVSPGNNEQFF. The CDR3 DNA follows: TGCAGCGTCTCCCCAGGAAACAATGAGCAGTTCTTC.

This chain links TRBV10-2 with TRBJ2-5; no clear D. V dropped 10 bases and J dropped 3 bases, with 6 bases sitting between them. The CDR3 totals 10 residues. Germline-derived CDR1 and CDR2 are WSHSY and SAAADI. The CDR3 loop reads CATREETQYF. The CDR3 DNA is TGCGCCACCCGGGAAGAGACCCAGTACTTC.